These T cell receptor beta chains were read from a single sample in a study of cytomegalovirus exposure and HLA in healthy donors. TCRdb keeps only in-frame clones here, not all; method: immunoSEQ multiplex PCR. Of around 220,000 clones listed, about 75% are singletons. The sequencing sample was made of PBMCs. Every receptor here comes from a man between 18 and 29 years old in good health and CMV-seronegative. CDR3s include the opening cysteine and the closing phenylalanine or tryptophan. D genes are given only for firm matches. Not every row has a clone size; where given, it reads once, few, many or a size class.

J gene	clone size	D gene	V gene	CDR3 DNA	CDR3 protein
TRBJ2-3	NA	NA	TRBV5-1	TGCGCCAGCAGCTTGGCCCATTTGACAGTCTCCACAGATACGCAGTATTTT	CASSLAHLTVSTDTQYF
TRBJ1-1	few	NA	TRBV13	TGTGCCAGCAGCTCCCTCTACACTGAAGCTTTCTTT	CASSSLYTEAFF
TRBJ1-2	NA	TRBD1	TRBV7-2	TGTGCCAGCAGCTTAGGTGGGACAGGTCGTAACTATGGCTACACCTTC	CASSLGGTGRNYGYTF
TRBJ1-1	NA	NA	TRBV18	TGTGCCAGCTCACCATTATCGGACACCCTCTTGAACACTGAAGCTTTCTTT	CASSPLSDTLLNTEAFF
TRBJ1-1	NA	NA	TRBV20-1	TGCAGTGCTAGCCCGCAACGGGCTTTCTTT	CSASPQRAFF
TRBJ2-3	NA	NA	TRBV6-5	TGTGCCAGCAGTTACCGAGGACTACCTAGCACAGATACGCAGTATTTT	CASSYRGLPSTDTQYF
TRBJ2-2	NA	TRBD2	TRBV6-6	TGTGCCAGCAGTCCTCCTAGCGGGGTTAACACCGGGGAGCTGTTTTTT	CASSPPSGVNTGELFF
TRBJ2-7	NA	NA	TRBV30	TGTGCCTGGAGTGTAAGACAGCTGTGGGACGAGCAGTACTTC	CAWSVRQLWDEQYF
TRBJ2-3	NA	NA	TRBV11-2	TGTGCCAGCAGCTTAGCGTGGCGGAGCACAGATACGCAGTATTTT	CASSLAWRSTDTQYF
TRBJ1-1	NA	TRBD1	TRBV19	TGTGCCAGTACCCCGAACAGGGGGCCGAACACTGAAGCTTTCTTT	CASTPNRGPNTEAFF
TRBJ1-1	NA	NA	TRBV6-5	TGTGCCAGCAGTTATGCGGGCATGAACACTGAAGCTTTCTTT	CASSYAGMNTEAFF
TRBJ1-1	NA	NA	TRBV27	TGTGCCAGCAGTTTAGTTCCGGTGAACACTGAAGCTTTCTTT	CASSLVPVNTEAFF
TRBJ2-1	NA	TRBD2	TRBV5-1	TGCGCCAGCAGCTTGAGAGCCGGGACTAGCGGCTACAATGAGCAGTTCTTC	CASSLRAGTSGYNEQFF
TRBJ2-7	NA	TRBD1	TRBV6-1	TGTGCCAGCAGTGAATTCACAGGGGGCCGCTACGAGCAGTACTTC	CASSEFTGGRYEQYF
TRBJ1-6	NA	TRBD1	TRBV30	TGTGCCTGGGGGGGGACAGTGAATTCACCCCTCCACTTT	CAWGGTVNSPLHF
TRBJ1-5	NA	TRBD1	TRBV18	TGTGCCAGCTCGACAGGGGTAGGATCGAGCAATCAGCCCCAGCATTTT	CASSTGVGSSNQPQHF
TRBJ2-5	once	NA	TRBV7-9	TGTGCCAGCAGCCAGGTGTTGGAGACCCAGTACTTC	CASSQVLETQYF
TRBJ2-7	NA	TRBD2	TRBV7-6	TGTGCCAGCAGCTTCGGACTAGCGGCTACCTACGAGCAGTACTTC	CASSFGLAATYEQYF
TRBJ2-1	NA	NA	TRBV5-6	TGTGCCAGCAGCTTGGGGTTTAGCTCCTACAATGAGCAGTTCTTC	CASSLGFSSYNEQFF
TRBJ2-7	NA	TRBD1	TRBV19	TGTGCCAGTAGGCAATTGACAGGGGAAGAGCAGTACTTC	CASRQLTGEEQYF
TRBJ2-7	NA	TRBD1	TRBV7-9	TGTGCCAGCAGCTTCGGGACAGGGGTTAACGAGCAGTACTTC	CASSFGTGVNEQYF
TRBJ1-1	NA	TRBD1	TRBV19	TGTGCCAGTAGTGTCCATGGACAGGGGGGCATGAACACTGAAGCTTTCTTT	CASSVHGQGGMNTEAFF
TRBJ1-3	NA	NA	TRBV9	TGTGCCAGCAGCGTAGCTTTAAGCCAAGGAGCCTCTGGAAACACCATATATTTT	CASSVALSQGASGNTIYF
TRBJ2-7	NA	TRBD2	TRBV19	TGTGCCAGTAGAGGGGCTAGCGGGGGGTACGAGCAGTACTTC	CASRGASGGYEQYF
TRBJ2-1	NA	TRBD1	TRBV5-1	TGCGCCAGCAGCTCAGGACAGGGCGACTACAGCAATGAGCAGTTCTTC	CASSSGQGDYSNEQFF
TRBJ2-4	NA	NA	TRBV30	TGTGCCTGGAGTGTACGGGGTGGGCTAGCCAAAAACATTCAGTACTTC	CAWSVRGGLAKNIQYF
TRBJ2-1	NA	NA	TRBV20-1	TGCAGTGCTGACTCGGAGGGCGAGCAGTTCTTC	CSADSEGEQFF
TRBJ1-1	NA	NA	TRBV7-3	TGTGCCAGCAGCTTCCAGGAGAACACTGAAGCTTTCTTT	CASSFQENTEAFF
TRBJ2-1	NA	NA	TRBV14	TGTGCCAGCAGCCAAGATCTTGCGAATGAGCAGTTCTTC	CASSQDLANEQFF
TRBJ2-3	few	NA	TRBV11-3	TGTGCCAGCAGCCCTCTCGGGGGGCGGGTGGGCACAGATACGCAGTATTTT	CASSPLGGRVGTDTQYF
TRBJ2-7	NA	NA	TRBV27	TGTGCCAGCAATACCCGCCAGGGCCCCTACGAGCAGTACTTC	CASNTRQGPYEQYF
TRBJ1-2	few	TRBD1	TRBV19	TGTGCCAGTAGGGGACAGGGGGTCTATGGCTACACCTTC	CASRGQGVYGYTF
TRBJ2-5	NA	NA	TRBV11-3	TGTGCCAGCAGCTTACAAAGAGCGCAAGAGACCCAGTACTTC	CASSLQRAQETQYF
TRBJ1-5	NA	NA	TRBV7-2	TGTGCCAGCAGCTTAATAGGGCAGGGATATCAGCCCCAGCATTTT	CASSLIGQGYQPQHF
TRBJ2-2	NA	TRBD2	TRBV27	TGTGCCAGCAGCCCGGGACTAGCGGGAACCGGGGAGCTGTTTTTT	CASSPGLAGTGELFF
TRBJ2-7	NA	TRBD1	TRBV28	TGTGCCAGCAGTGGGACAGTCAGCTCCTACGAGCAGTACTTC	CASSGTVSSYEQYF
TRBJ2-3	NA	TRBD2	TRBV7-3	TGTGCCAGCAGCTCCACCGGGACTAGCGGCTGGAAATGG	CASSSTGTSGWKW
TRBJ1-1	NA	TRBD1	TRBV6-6	TGTGCCAGCAGCCCCGTTCGACAGGGTTTGAACACTGAAGCTTTCTTT	CASSPVRQGLNTEAFF
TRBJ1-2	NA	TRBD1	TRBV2	TGTGCCAGCAGTGTGGACAGGGGGGACTATGGCTACACCTTC	CASSVDRGDYGYTF
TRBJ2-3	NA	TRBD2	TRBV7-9	TGTGCCAGCAGCTTAGTTGGGAGAACTAGCGGGGCCTACACAGATACGCAGTATTTT	CASSLVGRTSGAYTDTQYF
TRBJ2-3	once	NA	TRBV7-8	TGTGCCAGCAGTTCGGACTACCTGTTAACAGATACGCAGTATTTT	CASSSDYLLTDTQYF
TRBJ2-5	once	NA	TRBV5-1	TGCGCCAGCAGGCGGCTGGGGGCGGGAGAGACCCAGTACTTC	CASRRLGAGETQYF
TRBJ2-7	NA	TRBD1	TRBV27	TGTGCCAGCAGGGACAGGGGGCCCTACGAGCAGTACTTC	CASRDRGPYEQYF
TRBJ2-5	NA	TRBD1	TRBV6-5	TGTGCCAGCAGTTACGGCCAGGGGGCGGGAGAGACCCAGTACTTC	CASSYGQGAGETQYF
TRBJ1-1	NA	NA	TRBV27	TGTGCCAGCAGTTTATCGACACGGACTGAAGCTTTCTTT	CASSLSTRTEAFF
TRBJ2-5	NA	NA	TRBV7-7	TGTGCTAGCAGCTTTGGCAGGGGTCCTCAAGAGACCCAGTACTTC	CASSFGRGPQETQYF
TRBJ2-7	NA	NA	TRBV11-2	TGTGCCAGCAGCTTAGATGGACTCCCCTACGAGCAGTACTTC	CASSLDGLPYEQYF
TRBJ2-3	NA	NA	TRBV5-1	TGCGCCAGCAAACGTATGAGCGGCACCCCTAGCACAGATACGCAGTATTTT	CASKRMSGTPSTDTQYF
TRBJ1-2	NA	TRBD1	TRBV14	TGTGCCAGCAGCCAAGTGGGACAGGGACATGGCTACACCTTC	CASSQVGQGHGYTF
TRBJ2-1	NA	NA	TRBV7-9	TGTGCCAGCAGCCCAGCGGGTACCGGCGGCAATGAGCAGTTCTTC	CASSPAGTGGNEQFF
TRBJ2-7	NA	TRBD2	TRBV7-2	TGTGCCAGCAGCTCCCTTGGGGTGGCTAGCGGGAGCTCCTACGAGCAGTACTTC	CASSSLGVASGSSYEQYF
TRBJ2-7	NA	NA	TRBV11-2	TGTGCCAGCAGCTTAGAGAGGGGGACCTACGAGCAGTACTTC	CASSLERGTYEQYF
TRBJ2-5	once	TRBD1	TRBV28	TGTGCCAGCAGTTTGAGACAGGGGGCTGGTCAAGAGACCCAGCACTTC	CASSLRQGAGQETQHF
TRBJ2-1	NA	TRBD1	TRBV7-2	TGTGCCAGCAGCTCGGGACAGGGGGCCTACGAAAAGCAGTTCTTC	CASSSGQGAYEKQFF
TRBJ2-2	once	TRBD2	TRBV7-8	TGTGCCAGCAGTCGGACTAGCGTAGACACCGGGGAGCTGTTTTTT	CASSRTSVDTGELFF
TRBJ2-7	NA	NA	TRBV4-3	TGCGCCAGCAGCCAAGATGGGGGGTACGAGCAGTACTTC	CASSQDGGYEQYF
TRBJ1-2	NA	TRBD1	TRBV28	TGTGCCAGCAGTCTTCCTGACAGGGAAGGAGGCTACACCTTC	CASSLPDREGGYTF
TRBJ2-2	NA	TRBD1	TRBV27	TGTGCCAGCAGCTTACAGGGGTACACCGGGGAGCTGTTTTTT	CASSLQGYTGELFF